The clone carrying this TCR beta chain has a count of ten or more. Its specificity is unknown. The sample is drawn from a study of response to subunit inactivated influenza vaccine. The study, taken as a whole, reports: Authors suggested that a seasonal influenza vaccination recruits few new T cells each time.

CDR3 length equals 17 residues. Germline assignment: CDR1 MNHEY and CDR2 SVGEGT. Trimming shortened V by 6 bases and J by 7 bases, and 25 bases separated the two germline ends. A single record per CDR3 protein comes from TCRdb applying MiXCR to the RT-PCR reads. Here the sample spans roughly 620,000 distinct CDR3 sequences, about 10% being singletons. The same data also went into a second study, on T cells expressing NK-cell markers. That publication notes: The cDNA for TCR beta came from 5'RACE template switching with UMIs. In sorted CD3+CD56+NKG2C+, CD3+CD56+NKG2C- and CD3+CD56-NKG2C+ T cells, TCR beta repertoires were obtained. NKG2C+ dominant clonotype frequencies in five to seven donors were about 1.0-8% of CD8+ T cells.

This chain joins TRBV6-2 or TRBV6-3 and TRBJ2-1; D perhaps matches TRBD1 (6 bases). Here the sequenced sample was PBMCs from blood, taken on the day of vaccination. The receptor was derived from a man aged 50 to 59 who received an inactivated influenza vaccine. CDR3 coding DNA: TGTGCCAGCAGCTTCAGAGGGGTGGGGGCGCAAAAGAATGAGCAGTTCTTC. Encoded protein: CASSFRGVGAQKNEQFF.